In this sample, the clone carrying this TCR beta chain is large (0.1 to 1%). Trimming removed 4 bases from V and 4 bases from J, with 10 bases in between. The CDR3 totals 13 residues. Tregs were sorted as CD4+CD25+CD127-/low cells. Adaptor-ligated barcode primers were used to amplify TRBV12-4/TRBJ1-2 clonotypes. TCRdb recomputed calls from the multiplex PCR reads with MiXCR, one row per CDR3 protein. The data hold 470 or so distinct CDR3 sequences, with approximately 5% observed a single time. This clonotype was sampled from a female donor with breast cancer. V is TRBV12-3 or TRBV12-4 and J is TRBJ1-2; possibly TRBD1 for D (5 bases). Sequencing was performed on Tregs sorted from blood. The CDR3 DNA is TGTGCCAGCAGTTACCAGGGCGGCTATGGCTACACCTTC. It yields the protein CASSYQGGYGYTF.